One and the same sample provided the 7 T cell receptor beta chains below, sequenced in a study of graft-versus-host responses after intestinal transplantation. Their antigens are not known. TCRdb's copy holds only in-frame clones and misses some; the assay was immunoSEQ multiplex PCR. The table includes about 120,000 clones, 90% to 95% detected once. The sequences come from unstimulated CD8+ T cells sorted from spleen or lymph node cells, collected before intestinal transplant. These receptors were collected from a human donor who received an intestinal transplant.

V gene TRBV28 combines with J gene TRBJ2-1; maybe TRBD2 (5 bases). CDR1 is MDHEN and CDR2 is SYDVKM in the germline V gene. CDR3 length equals 17 residues. The V end lost 3 bases, the J end lost 4 bases, and 19 bases lay between the germline ends. The CDR3 region has the DNA TGTGCCAGCAGTTTGGCCGGGATGGGAGATATATACAATGAGCAGTTCTTC. Translation: CASSLAGMGDIYNEQFF. The full variable domain, with the rest looked up from reference TRBV28 and TRBJ2-1, is DVKVTQSSRYLVKRTGEKVFLECVQDMDHENMFWYRQDPGLGLRLIYFSYDVKMKEKGDIPEGYSVSREKKERFSLILESASTNQTSMYLCASSLAGMGDIYNEQFFGPGTRLTVL.

The chain links TRBV14 to TRBJ2-3; 10 positions match TRBD2. Germline CDR1 reads SGHDN; CDR2 reads FVKESK. Trimming took 4 bases from V and 2 from J; bases not matched to a gene: 3. This CDR3 is 15 amino acids long. CDR3 region: CASSLTSGITDTQYF. For the CDR3, the DNA is TGTGCCAGCAGCCTTACTAGCGGGATCACAGATACGCAGTATTTT. Variable domain in full (rest from reference TRBV14 and TRBJ2-3): EAGVTQFPSHSVIEKGQTVTLRCDPISGHDNLYWYRRVMGKEIKFLLHFVKESKQDESGMPNNRFLAERTGGTYSTLKVQPAELEDSGVYFCASSLTSGITDTQYFGPGTRLTVL.

This rearrangement joins TRBV28 to TRBJ2-5; no clear D. Per germline, CDR1 MDHEN and CDR2 SYDVKM. V was pared by 3 bases and J by 4 bases, with 9 bases between. The CDR3 is made up of 13 amino acids. The CDR3 protein is CASSLGLGETQYF. The DNA of the CDR3 is TGTGCCAGCAGTTTGGGCTTGGGAGAGACCCAGTACTTC.

CDR3: CASSLSLKNIQYF. In DNA form, the CDR3 reads TGTGCCAGCAGCCTCAGTCTCAAAAACATTCAGTACTTC. The rearrangement links TRBV28 to TRBJ2-4; D is unresolved. The CDR3 spans 13 residues. The germline V and J ends were trimmed by 6 bases and 3 bases, with 9 bases remaining between them. Germline values: CDR1 MDHEN, CDR2 SYDVKM.

The chain couples TRBV27 to TRBJ2-2; D remains unclear. Germline CDR1 and CDR2: MNHEY and SMNVEV (reference sequence). Trimming removed 3 bases from V and 2 bases from J, with 10 bases in between. The CDR3 runs 15 residues. CDR3 DNA sequence: TGTGCCAGCAGTTTCTACCTGACAAACACCGGGGAGCTGTTTTTT. Its protein is CASSFYLTNTGELFF.

Points on this clone: The same CDR3 also results from other DNA sequences found in this sample. The rearrangement uses TRBV6-4 and TRBJ2-3; 10 bases are a match to TRBD2. CDR1 and CDR2 from the germline V gene are MRHNA and SNTAGT. Unmatched junction bases numbered 10, after V lost 5 bases and J lost 5 bases. The CDR3 spans 16 residues. The CDR3 bases are TGTGCCAGCAGTCTAAAGCTAGCGGGAGAGGGAGATACGCAGTATTTT. This translates into CASSLKLAGEGDTQYF.

The rearrangement uses TRBV9 and TRBJ2-3; 8 bases match TRBD2. Unmatched junction bases numbered 7, after V lost 3 bases and J lost 1 base. The CDR3 consists of 16 residues. The germline CDR1 and CDR2 sequences are SGDLS and YYNGEE. Written as DNA, the CDR3 is TGTGCCAGCAGCGCTCCGGGACTAGGGGGCACAGATACGCAGTATTTT. It encodes CASSAPGLGGTDTQYF.